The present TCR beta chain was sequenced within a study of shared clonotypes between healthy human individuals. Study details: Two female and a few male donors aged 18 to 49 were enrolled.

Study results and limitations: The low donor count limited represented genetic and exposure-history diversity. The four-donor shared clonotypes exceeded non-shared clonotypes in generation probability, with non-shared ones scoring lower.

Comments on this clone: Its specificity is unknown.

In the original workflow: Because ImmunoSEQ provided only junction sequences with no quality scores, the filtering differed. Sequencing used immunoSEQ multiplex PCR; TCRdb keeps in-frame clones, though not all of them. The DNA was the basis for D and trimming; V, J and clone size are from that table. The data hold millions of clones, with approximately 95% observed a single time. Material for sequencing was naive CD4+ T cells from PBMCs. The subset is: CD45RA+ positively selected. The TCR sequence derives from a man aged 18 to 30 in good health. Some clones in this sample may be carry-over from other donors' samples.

The CDR3 sequence: CASSEILGPSYEQYF. The DNA for the CDR3 is TGTGCCAGCAGTGAAATCTTGGGACCGAGCTACGAGCAGTACTTC. The genes are TRBV2 and TRBJ2-7, with D perhaps being TRBD1 or TRBD2 (5 bases each). V was pared by 2 bases and J by 3 bases, with 14 bases between. Germline values: CDR1 SNHLY, CDR2 FYNNEI. The CDR3 spans 15 residues.